Listed below are T cell receptor beta chains from one sample, sequenced in a study of post-analysis software for immune sequencing data. TCRdb itself ran the PCR reads through MiXCR, one entry per CDR3 protein. Of under 650,000 distinct CDR3 sequences in the sample, 44% are singletons; the top ten hold 1.5% to 2%. Sequencing was performed on blood. Source of these receptors: a girl aged 10 to 17 with multiple sclerosis. CDR3s include the opening cysteine and the closing phenylalanine or tryptophan. Fields, in order: clone size, V gene, D gene, J gene, CDR3 DNA, CDR3 protein. A D gene is named only where the DNA matches it firmly. Clone size, where shown, is once, few, many, or a class for clones that have expanded.

>once|TRBV12-3/TRBV12-4|.|TRBJ2-7
TGTGCCAGCAGTCCCAACAGCGACGAGCAGTACTTC
CASSPNSDEQYF
>few|TRBV5-1|TRBD2|TRBJ2-1
TGCGCCAGCAGCGCCGAGTTCGGGACTAGCGGGGGGGAATCCCAAATTCGGTCCTACAATGAGCAGTTCTTC
CASSAEFGTSGGESQIRSYNEQFF
>.|TRBV6-5|TRBD1|TRBJ1-1
TGTGCCAGCAGTGGGACAGGGTCCACTGAAGCTTTCTTT
CASSGTGSTEAFF
>.|TRBV14|.|TRBJ2-1
TGTGCCAGCAGCCGGGACGCCAAACCCTACAATGAGCAGTTCTTC
CASSRDAKPYNEQFF
>.|TRBV5-5|.|TRBJ2-2
TGTGCCAGCAGCGCTAAAGGGGAAACCGGGGAGCTGTTTTTT
CASSAKGETGELFF
>.|TRBV20-1|.|TRBJ2-1
TGCAGTGCTGCAGAAGTTTCCCCTTCTGCTTACAATGAGCAGTTCTTC
CSAAEVSPSAYNEQFF
>.|TRBV7-8|TRBD1|TRBJ2-7
TGTGCCAGCAGCTTTTACAGGGGGCTGGGCGAGCAGTACTTC
CASSFYRGLGEQYF
>.|TRBV20-1|.|TRBJ2-7
TGCAGTGCTAGATCCCGGGGAAGGTACGAGCAGTACTTC
CSARSRGRYEQYF
>.|TRBV20-1|TRBD2|TRBJ2-1
TGCAGTGCTTACCTAGCGGGTCGCTACAATGAGCAGTTCTTC
CSAYLAGRYNEQFF
>few|TRBV5-5|TRBD2|TRBJ2-5
TGTGCTAGCAGCTGGGCACTAGCGGGAGTAGGTGAGACCCAGTACTTC
CASSWALAGVGETQYF
>.|TRBV20-1|TRBD1|TRBJ1-2
TGCAGTGCTAGAGACAACCTCGGACAGGGGGACGGCTACACCTTC
CSARDNLGQGDGYTF
>few|TRBV12-3/TRBV12-4|.|TRBJ1-1
TGTGCCAGCAGTTTTGAGGGCCTGAACACTGAAGCTTTCTTT
CASSFEGLNTEAFF
>many|TRBV5-1|.|TRBJ2-7
TGCGCCAGCAGCTTGGCCCCCGACTACGAGCAGTACTTC
CASSLAPDYEQYF
>.|TRBV20-1|TRBD2|TRBJ2-3
TGCAGTGCTAGAGATCTCCGGGCTAGCGGGGGACCAACGCAGTATTTT
CSARDLRASGGPTQYF
>few|TRBV12-3/TRBV12-4|.|TRBJ2-7
TGTGCCAGCACCGATCGCAGGGGAGCAGGTTACGAGCAGTACTTC
CASTDRRGAGYEQYF
>few|TRBV19|.|TRBJ2-7
TGTGCCAGTAGTCCAGTGACGGGCCCCTACGAGCAGTACTTC
CASSPVTGPYEQYF
>few|TRBV20-1|.|TRBJ1-2
TGCAGTGCTAGAGATGGCCCAGTTGGCTACACCTTC
CSARDGPVGYTF
>few|TRBV5-4|.|TRBJ2-6
TGTGCCAGCAGCTATAAGTACTCTGGGGCCAACGTCCTGACTTTC
CASSYKYSGANVLTF
>.|TRBV5-5|.|TRBJ1-4
TGTGCCAGCAGCTTACAACCGAAGAGCAATGAAAAACTGTTTTTT
CASSLQPKSNEKLFF
>.|TRBV4-2|.|TRBJ2-3
TGTGCCAGCAGCCAAGGTCGGGCTAGCGGCACAGATACGCAGTATTTT
CASSQGRASGTDTQYF
>.|TRBV5-1|.|TRBJ1-1
TGCGCCAGCAGCCCGGGGACGGGGAACACTGAAGCTTTCTTT
CASSPGTGNTEAFF
>few|TRBV4-1|TRBD1|TRBJ1-1
TGCGCCAGCAGCCAAGAGGGAACAGGGGTGGCTGAAGCTTTCTTT
CASSQEGTGVAEAFF
>.|TRBV19|.|TRBJ2-5
TGTGCCAGTAGGCGGAATAATGGGGCCAATGAGCAGTACTTC
CASRRNNGANEQYF
>.|TRBV12-3/TRBV12-4|.|TRBJ2-5
TGTGCCAGCAGTTCCCTAGGTGTCGAGACCCAGTACTTC
CASSSLGVETQYF
>.|TRBV29-1|TRBD1|TRBJ2-1
TGCAGCGTTAGACAGGGGTGGGGGCCCGTAGACGAGCAGTTCTTC
CSVRQGWGPVDEQFF
>.|TRBV12-3/TRBV12-4|TRBD1|TRBJ1-2
TGTGCCAGCAGTCCGAGTGGAGGGGGCAACTATGGCTACACCTTC
CASSPSGGGNYGYTF
>many|TRBV6-1|TRBD1|TRBJ2-7
TGTGCCAGCACTCGAACCGGGACAGGGGTTTCCGAGCAGTACTTC
CASTRTGTGVSEQYF
>.|TRBV29-1|.|TRBJ2-7
TGCAGCGTTTTTGGGACCGATTCCTACGAGCAGTACTTC
CSVFGTDSYEQYF
>.|TRBV11-3|.|TRBJ2-1
TGTGCCAGCGGGAGTAGGGCCGGTGAGCAGTTCTTC
CASGSRAGEQFF
>.|TRBV6-5|.|TRBJ1-2
TGTGCCAGCAGTCCCACGACAGGCGACCTCGAGGGTGGCTACACCTTC
CASSPTTGDLEGGYTF
>few|TRBV20-1|.|TRBJ2-1
TGCAGTGCTAGAGCCAGCTCCTACAATGAGCAGTTCTTC
CSARASSYNEQFF
>.|TRBV20-1|.|TRBJ2-3
TGCAGTGCTAGAAGGAATGGACAAGGCACAGATACGCAGTATTTT
CSARRNGQGTDTQYF
>.|TRBV20-1|.|TRBJ2-7
TGCAGTGCTAGAGGGGGGACCGCCTGGTACGAGCAGTACTTC
CSARGGTAWYEQYF
>.|TRBV20-1|.|TRBJ2-3
TGCGGCTATGGACCTCAAGATACGCAGTATTTT
CGYGPQDTQYF
>.|TRBV29-1|TRBD1|TRBJ1-1
TGCAGCGGGGGACAGAGGAACACTGAAGCTTTCTTT
CSGGQRNTEAFF
>.|TRBV12-3/TRBV12-4|.|TRBJ2-7
TGTGCCAGCACCCCTGGGGGGAGCTCCATCTACGAGCAGTACTTC
CASTPGGSSIYEQYF
>.|TRBV5-1|.|TRBJ2-1
TGCGCCAGCAGCCCTGCCAGACCCGAGCAGTTCTTC
CASSPARPEQFF
>.|TRBV12-3/TRBV12-4|.|TRBJ1-2
TGTGCCAGCAGTCTGGACTGGGGAGGCTACACCTTC
CASSLDWGGYTF
>many|TRBV20-1|.|TRBJ2-3
TGCAGTGCTCTCCGGGGGAGGGGGGCTAGCACAGATACGCAGTATTTT
CSALRGRGASTDTQYF
>.|TRBV2|.|TRBJ2-7
TGTGCCAGCATTGCCACTATCCCAGGCGAGCAGTACTTC
CASIATIPGEQYF